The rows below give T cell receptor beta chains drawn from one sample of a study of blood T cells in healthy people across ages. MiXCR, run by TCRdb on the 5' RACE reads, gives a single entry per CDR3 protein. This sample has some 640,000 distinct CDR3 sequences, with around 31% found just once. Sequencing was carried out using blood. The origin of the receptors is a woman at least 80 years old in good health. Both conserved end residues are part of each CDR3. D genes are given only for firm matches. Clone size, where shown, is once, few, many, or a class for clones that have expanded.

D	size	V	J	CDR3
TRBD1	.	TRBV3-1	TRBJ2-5	CASSQDPGGSMEQYF
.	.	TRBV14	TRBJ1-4	CASSSRQATNEKLFF
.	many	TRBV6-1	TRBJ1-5	CASSEASHQPQHF
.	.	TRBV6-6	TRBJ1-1	CASSYGQGPVNTEAFF
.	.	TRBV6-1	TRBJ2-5	CASSEGQWNEQYF
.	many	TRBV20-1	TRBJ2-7	CSATPGPGYEQYF
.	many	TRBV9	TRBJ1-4	CASSMDGSSTNEKLFF
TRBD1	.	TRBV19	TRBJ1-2	CASSIMTGDYDGYTF
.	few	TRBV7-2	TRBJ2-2	CASKEEGSVTGELFF
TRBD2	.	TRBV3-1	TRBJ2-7	CASSRGLAGNYEQYF
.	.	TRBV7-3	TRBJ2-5	CASSSRVQETQDF
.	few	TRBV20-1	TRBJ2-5	CSVSAVQGTQYF
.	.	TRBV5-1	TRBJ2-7	CASSLSGTTANEQYF